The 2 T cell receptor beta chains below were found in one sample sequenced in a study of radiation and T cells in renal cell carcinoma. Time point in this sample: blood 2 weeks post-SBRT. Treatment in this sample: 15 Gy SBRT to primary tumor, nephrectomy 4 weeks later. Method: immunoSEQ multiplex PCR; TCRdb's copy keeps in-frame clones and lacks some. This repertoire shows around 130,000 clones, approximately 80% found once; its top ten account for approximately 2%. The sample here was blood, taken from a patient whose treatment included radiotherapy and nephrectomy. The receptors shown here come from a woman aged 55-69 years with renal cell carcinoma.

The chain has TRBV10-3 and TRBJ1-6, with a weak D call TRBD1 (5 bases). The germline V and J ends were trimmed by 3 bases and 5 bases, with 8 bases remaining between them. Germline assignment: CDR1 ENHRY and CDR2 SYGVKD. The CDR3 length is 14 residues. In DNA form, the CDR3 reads TGTGCCATCAGTGAAGGGGCGGATAATTCACCCCTCCACTTT. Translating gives CAISEGADNSPLHF.

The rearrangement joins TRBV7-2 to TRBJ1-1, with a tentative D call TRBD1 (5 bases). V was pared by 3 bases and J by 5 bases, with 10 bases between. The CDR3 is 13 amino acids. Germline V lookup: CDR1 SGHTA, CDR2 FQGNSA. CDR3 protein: CASSLWWGTEAFF. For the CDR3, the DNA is TGTGCCAGCAGCTTGTGGTGGGGGACTGAAGCTTTCTTT.